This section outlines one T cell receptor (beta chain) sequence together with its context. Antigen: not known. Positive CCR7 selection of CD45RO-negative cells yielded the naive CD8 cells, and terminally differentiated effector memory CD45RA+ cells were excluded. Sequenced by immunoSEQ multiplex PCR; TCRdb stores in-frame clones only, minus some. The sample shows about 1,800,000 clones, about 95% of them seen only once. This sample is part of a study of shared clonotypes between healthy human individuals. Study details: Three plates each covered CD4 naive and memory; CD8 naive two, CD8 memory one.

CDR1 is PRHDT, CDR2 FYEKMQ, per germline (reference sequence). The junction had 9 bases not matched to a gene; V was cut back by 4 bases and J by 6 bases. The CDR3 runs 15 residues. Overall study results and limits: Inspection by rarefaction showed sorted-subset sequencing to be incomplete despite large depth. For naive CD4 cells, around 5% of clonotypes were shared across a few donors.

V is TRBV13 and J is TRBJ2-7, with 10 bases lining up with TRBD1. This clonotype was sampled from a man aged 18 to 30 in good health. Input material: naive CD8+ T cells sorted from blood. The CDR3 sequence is CASSSPDRGQSEQYF. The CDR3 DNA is TGTGCCAGCAGCTCGCCCGACAGGGGGCAAAGCGAGCAGTACTTC.